This TCR beta chain was obtained from a study of response to subunit inactivated influenza vaccine. TCRdb called the RT-PCR reads again in MiXCR, with one record for every CDR3 protein. The sample includes roughly 500,000 distinct CDR3 sequences, around 25% seen only once; the top ten take roughly 2.8%. The germline gives CDR1 MDHEN, CDR2 SYDVKM. Trimming at V came to 7 bases and at J to 5 bases, leaving 7 bases not matched to a gene. This CDR3 has 13 residues. Separately, the same data were catalogued under a study of T cells expressing NK-cell markers. As that study records: The authors generated TCR beta cDNA through 5'RACE template switching with UMIs. TCR beta repertoires came from sorted CD3+CD56+NKG2C+, CD3+CD56+NKG2C- and CD3+CD56-NKG2C+ T cells. Restricting sorting to alpha-beta TCR T cells was achieved in several experiments by an anti-gamma-delta TCR antibody. In a few donors, dominant clonotypes made up about 28.3-60.1% of CD3+CD56-NKG2C+ cells. The HCMV specificity of the expanded NKG2C+ T cell clones stayed unresolved.

This clonotype was obtained from a man aged 45-65 years who received an inactivated influenza vaccine. Here the sequenced sample was CD4+ T cells sorted from PBMCs, taken about 11 days after vaccination. The chain uses TRBV28 and TRBJ1-1; 7 bases align to TRBD1. This chain's CDR3 is CASIGGEGTEAFF. The CDR3 DNA reads TGTGCCAGCATAGGGGGCGAAGGTACTGAAGCTTTCTTT.